Here is one T cell receptor beta chain with its context. The data stem from a study of control samples from healthy donors and cancer patients. Trimming removed 1 base from V and 2 bases from J, with 12 bases in between. Germline V gene sequence: CDR1 SGHRS, CDR2 YFSETQ. The CDR3 totals 15 residues. The table came from immunoSEQ multiplex PCR; TCRdb's copy has only in-frame clones and leaves some out. Its listing shows about 200,000 clones. The sequencing sample was made of blood. The J gene is TRBJ2-5, the V gene TRBV5-1; D tentatively reads TRBD1 or TRBD2 (6 bases each). The TCR originated in a woman aged 25 to 45 in good health. This CDR3 is CASSLRGDGQETQYF. Here the CDR3 DNA reads TGCGCCAGCAGCTTGAGGGGGGATGGGCAAGAGACCCAGTACTTC.